This T cell receptor (beta chain) was profiled in a study of T cells after yellow fever vaccination. V lost 2 bases, J lost 1 base, and 14 bases lay in between. The CDR3 spans 16 residues. This clonotype showed up many times. Each CDR3 protein is one row after TCRdb ran MiXCR on the 5' RACE reads. Of around 46,000 distinct CDR3 sequences in the sample, around 7% were seen once. The genes are TRBV12-3 or TRBV12-4 and TRBJ1-1; a weak D match, TRBD1 (6 bases). The sample here was CD8+ T cells sorted from PBMCs, taken less than 16 days after the first yellow fever vaccination. This sequence was found in a man between 18 and 35 years old who received the YFV17D yellow fever vaccine. In DNA form, the CDR3 reads TGTGCCAGCAGTTTAATTCTCCAGGGGCCGAACACTGAAGCTTTCTTT. Its protein product is CASSLILQGPNTEAFF.